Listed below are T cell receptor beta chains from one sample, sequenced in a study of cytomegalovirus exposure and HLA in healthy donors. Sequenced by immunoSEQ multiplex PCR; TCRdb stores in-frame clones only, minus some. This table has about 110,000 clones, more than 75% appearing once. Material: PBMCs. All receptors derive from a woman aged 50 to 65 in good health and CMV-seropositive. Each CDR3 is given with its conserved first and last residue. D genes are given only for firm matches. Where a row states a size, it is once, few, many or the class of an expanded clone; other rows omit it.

CASSQPDRGTFTDTQYF	TGTGCCAGCAGCCAACCGGACAGGGGTACTTTCACAGATACGCAGTATTTT	NA	17	TRBJ2-3	TRBV14	TRBD1
CASSEGASPFLAKNIQYF	TGTGCCAGCAGTGAAGGGGCTTCTCCATTCTTAGCCAAAAACATTCAGTACTTC	NA	18	TRBJ2-4	TRBV6-1	NA
CASSLETSGGAYNEQFF	TGTGCCAGCAGCCTCGAGACTAGCGGGGGGGCCTACAATGAGCAGTTCTTC	NA	17	TRBJ2-1	TRBV14	TRBD2
CASINERQPYSYEQYF	TGTGCCAGCATAAACGAAAGACAGCCCTACTCCTACGAGCAGTACTTC	few	16	TRBJ2-7	TRBV10-3	NA
CASSLILAGNNEQFF	TGCGCCAGCAGCTTGATCCTAGCGGGGAACAATGAGCAGTTCTTC	few	15	TRBJ2-1	TRBV5-1	TRBD2
CASSFLAWGTDTQYF	TGTGCCAGCAGTTTCCTAGCGTGGGGCACAGATACGCAGTATTTT	NA	15	TRBJ2-3	TRBV9	NA
CASSPTGQGDSPLHF	TGTGCCAGCTCACCCACCGGACAGGGGGATTCACCCCTCCACTTT	NA	15	TRBJ1-6	TRBV18	TRBD1
CASSGGRTTLGNEQFF	TGTGCCAGCAGTGGGGGTCGGACAACCTTAGGGAATGAGCAGTTCTTC	NA	16	TRBJ2-1	TRBV2	NA
CASSPSLQSPLHF	TGCGCCAGCAGCCCAAGTTTACAATCACCCCTCCACTTT	NA	13	TRBJ1-6	TRBV4-3	NA
CAINYGTTNTGELFF	TGTGCCATCAATTACGGGACAACGAACACCGGGGAGCTGTTTTTT	NA	15	TRBJ2-2	TRBV10-3	NA
CASSLFSTNTEAFF	TGCGCCAGCAGCTTGTTTTCAACTAACACTGAAGCTTTCTTT	NA	14	TRBJ1-1	TRBV5-1	NA
CATPRTGGGYTF	TGTGCCACTCCACGGACCGGGGGTGGCTACACCTTC	NA	12	TRBJ1-2	TRBV28	NA
CASSPYRTGSYNEQFF	TGCGCCAGCAGCCCATATCGTACAGGTTCCTACAATGAGCAGTTCTTC	NA	16	TRBJ2-1	TRBV5-1	NA
CASRTGTVAEAFF	TGTGCCAGTAGGACTGGGACAGTCGCTGAAGCTTTCTTT	NA	13	TRBJ1-1	TRBV19	TRBD1
CSVGITGGNTIYF	TGCAGCGTTGGAATTACGGGGGGAAACACCATATATTTT	NA	13	TRBJ1-3	TRBV29-1	NA
CASSQEGRIADEQYF	TGCGCCAGCAGCCAAGAAGGAAGGATCGCGGACGAGCAGTACTTC	NA	15	TRBJ2-7	TRBV4-3	NA
CASSSTGGLTFF	TGTGCCAGCAGTTCCACCGGGGGGTTAACTTTCTTT	NA	12	TRBJ1-1	TRBV5-6	NA
CSAHHRGGMNTEAFF	TGCAGCGCGCACCACAGGGGGGGGATGAACACTGAAGCTTTCTTT	NA	15	TRBJ1-1	TRBV29-1	TRBD1
CASSQYRGLAFF	TGTGCCAGCAGCCAATACAGGGGGCTGGCTTTCTTT	NA	12	TRBJ1-1	TRBV7-2	TRBD1
CASSLTSGSYNEQFF	TGTGCCAGCAGCTTGACTAGCGGATCCTACAATGAGCAGTTCTTC	few	15	TRBJ2-1	TRBV5-4	TRBD2
CASSLVGGGNTIYF	TGTGCCAGCAGCTTGGTGGGGGGAGGAAACACCATATATTTT	NA	14	TRBJ1-3	TRBV5-8	NA
CASRQGNTIYF	TGTGCCAGCCGACAAGGAAACACCATATATTTT	once	11	TRBJ1-3	TRBV28	NA
CSTSGQYNQPQHF	TGTTCCACCTCTGGACAGTACAATCAGCCCCAGCATTTT	NA	13	TRBJ1-5	TRBV7-9	NA
CSVPGAFGTDTQYF	TGCAGCGTTCCGGGAGCGTTTGGCACAGATACGCAGTATTTT	NA	14	TRBJ2-3	TRBV29-1	NA
CASSDGTMYQETQYF	TGTGCCAGCAGTGATGGGACAATGTACCAAGAGACCCAGTACTTC	NA	15	TRBJ2-5	TRBV6-1	NA
CASSVAGQSSYNSPLHF	TGTGCCAGCAGCGTAGCGGGACAGAGCTCCTATAATTCACCCCTCCACTTT	NA	17	TRBJ1-6	TRBV9	TRBD1
CASSLSEKSASSYGYTF	TGCGCCAGCAGCTTGTCCGAGAAAAGCGCGTCCAGCTATGGCTACACCTTC	NA	17	TRBJ1-2	TRBV5-1	NA
CASSHLDRNTEAFF	TGTGCCAGCAGCCATTTGGACAGGAACACTGAAGCTTTCTTT	NA	14	TRBJ1-1	TRBV4-2	NA
CASSYTGLRADTQYF	TGTGCCAGTAGTTATACGGGACTGAGAGCAGATACGCAGTATTTT	NA	15	TRBJ2-3	TRBV19	NA
CASSRDRLYGYTF	TGTGCCAGCAGCCGGGACAGACTTTATGGCTACACCTTC	NA	13	TRBJ1-2	TRBV7-2	TRBD1
CASSPHREVAYNEQFF	TGTGCCAGCTCACCCCACAGAGAAGTAGCCTACAATGAGCAGTTCTTC	NA	16	TRBJ2-1	TRBV18	NA
CASSPPETGTYNEQFF	TGTGCCAGCTCACCACCGGAGACAGGGACCTACAATGAGCAGTTCTTC	NA	16	TRBJ2-1	TRBV18	TRBD1
CASTTVLAASYNEQFF	TGTGCCAGCACCACAGTACTAGCGGCCTCCTACAATGAGCAGTTCTTC	NA	16	TRBJ2-1	TRBV7-9	TRBD2
CATRPGTGLFYNSPLHF	TGTGCCACACGGCCGGGCACCGGACTTTTCTATAATTCACCCCTCCACTTT	NA	17	TRBJ1-6	TRBV30	NA
CASTGHRTDTQYF	TGTGCCAGCACGGGACATCGCACAGATACGCAGTATTTT	NA	13	TRBJ2-3	TRBV19	NA